This T cell receptor beta chain was captured in a study of T-cell reconstitution after alpha-beta-depleted transplantation in children. Study outcomes and limitations: The authors attributed T-cell counts and diversity one year after transplant mostly to newly produced T cells.

This clonotype has at least ten counts. What it binds is unknown. The ends lost 1 base at V and 9 bases at J; junction bases unmatched: 6. This CDR3 contains 14 residues. The germline gives CDR1 SEHNR, CDR2 FQNEAQ (reference sequence). The authors prepared the TCRbeta library with unique molecular identifiers. TCRdb independently ran MiXCR on the PCR reads; one entry per CDR3 protein. This repertoire shows around 700,000 distinct CDR3 sequences, under 15% found once; its top ten account for around 0.8%. This sequence originates from a girl aged 2-15 years with congenital amegakaryocytic thrombocytopenia, due to receive a stem cell transplant. This sample comprised PBMCs, obtained before TCRalphabeta/CD19-depleted stem cell transplant. The gene calls are TRBV7-9 and TRBJ2-1; 7 bases agree with TRBD1. The CDR3: CASSLGFGTVEQFF. In DNA, the CDR3 is TGTGCCAGCAGCTTAGGGTTCGGGACAGTTGAGCAGTTCTTC. The full variable domain, its missing parts supplied by reference TRBV7-9 and TRBJ2-1, is DTGVSQNPRHKITKRGQNVTFRCDPISEHNRLYWYRQTLGQGPEFLTYFQNEAQLEKSRLLSDRFSAERPKGSFSTLEIQRTEQGDSAMYLCASSLGFGTVEQFFGPGTRLTVL.